This TCR beta chain was captured by sequencing in a study of control samples from healthy donors and cancer patients. Produced via immunoSEQ multiplex PCR; TCRdb's table is partial and in-frame only. In the table there are about 61,000 clones, 90% of which are singletons. This clonotype originated in a man aged 60 to 69 with colorectal cancer. The sequenced sample consisted of PBMCs.

The CDR3 region is CASSLGTGVNSPLHF. In nucleotides, the CDR3 is TGCGCCAGCAGCTTGGGTACGGGGGTAAATTCACCCCTCCACTTT. The genes are TRBV5-1 and TRBJ1-6; D may be TRBD1 (5 bases). V lost 0 bases to trimming and J lost 7 bases, with 11 bases between them. CDR1 and CDR2 (germline): SGHRS, YFSETQ. This CDR3 has 15 amino acids.